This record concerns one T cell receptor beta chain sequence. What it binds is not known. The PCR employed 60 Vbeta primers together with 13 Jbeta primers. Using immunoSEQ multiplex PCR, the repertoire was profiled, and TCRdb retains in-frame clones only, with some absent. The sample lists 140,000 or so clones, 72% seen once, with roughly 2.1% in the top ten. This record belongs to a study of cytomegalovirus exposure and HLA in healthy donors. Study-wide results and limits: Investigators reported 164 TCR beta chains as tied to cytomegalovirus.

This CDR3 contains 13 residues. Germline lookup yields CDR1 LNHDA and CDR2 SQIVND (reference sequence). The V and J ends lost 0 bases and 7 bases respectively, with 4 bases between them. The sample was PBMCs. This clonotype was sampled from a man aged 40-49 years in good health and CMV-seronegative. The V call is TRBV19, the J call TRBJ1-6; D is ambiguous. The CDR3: CASSIDQNSPLHF. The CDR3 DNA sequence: TGTGCCAGTAGTATAGATCAGAATTCACCCCTCCACTTT.